The clone carrying this TCR beta chain showed up just a few times. The sample originates from a study of early T cells in non-severe SARS-CoV-2 infection. At the level of the study: Sequencing input comprised bulk RNA from unsorted whole blood; chain pairing was not available.

Individual cDNA molecules carried attached unique molecular identifiers. TCRdb ran MiXCR on the 5' RACE reads and lists one entry per CDR3 protein. The sample shows tens of thousands of distinct CDR3 sequences, about a tenth of them seen only once. The V and J ends lost 1 base and 6 bases, in that order; junction bases with no gene match: 8. The CDR3 is 16 amino acids. CDR1 and CDR2 (germline): SEHNR, FQNEAQ (reference sequence). The TCR sequence derives from an adult who was a healthcare worker with PCR-confirmed SARS-CoV-2 infection or an uninfected control (not recorded which). The sample was whole blood, taken at baseline. The chain employs TRBV7-9 and TRBJ1-2; TRBD1 matches at 10 bases. CDR3 loop: CASSLEGTGDRDGYTF. The CDR3, as DNA: TGTGCCAGCAGCTTAGAAGGGACAGGGGATCGGGATGGCTACACCTTC.